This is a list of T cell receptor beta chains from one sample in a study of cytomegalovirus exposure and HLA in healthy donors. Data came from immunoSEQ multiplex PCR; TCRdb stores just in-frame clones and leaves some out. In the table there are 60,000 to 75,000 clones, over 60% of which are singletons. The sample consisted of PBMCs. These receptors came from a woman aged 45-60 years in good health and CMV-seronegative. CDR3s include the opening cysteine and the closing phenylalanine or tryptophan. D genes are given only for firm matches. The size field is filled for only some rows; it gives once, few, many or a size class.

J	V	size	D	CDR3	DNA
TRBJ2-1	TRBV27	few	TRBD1	CASRTGAPLNEQFF	TGTGCCAGCAGAACAGGGGCCCCTCTCAATGAGCAGTTCTTC
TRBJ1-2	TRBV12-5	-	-	CASGRVGVGYTF	TGTGCTAGTGGAAGGGTGGGAGTTGGCTACACCTTC
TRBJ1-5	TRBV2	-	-	CASSDRVGNQPQHF	TGTGCCAGCAGTGACAGGGTAGGCAATCAGCCCCAGCATTTT
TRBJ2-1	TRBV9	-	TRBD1	CASSVGQGAPEQFF	TGTGCCAGCAGCGTAGGGCAGGGGGCGCCTGAGCAGTTCTTC
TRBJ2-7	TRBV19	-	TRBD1	CASATDREYEQYF	TGTGCCAGCGCCACGGACAGGGAGTACGAGCAGTACTTC
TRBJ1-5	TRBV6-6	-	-	CASNLVGGPQHF	TGTGCCAGCAATCTCGTCGGTGGGCCCCAGCATTTT
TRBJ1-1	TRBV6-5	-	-	CASSYRGWVTEAFF	TGTGCCAGCAGTTACCGGGGATGGGTTACTGAAGCTTTCTTT
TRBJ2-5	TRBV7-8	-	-	CASSLGQKETQYF	TGTGCCAGCAGCCTCGGACAGAAAGAGACCCAGTACTTC
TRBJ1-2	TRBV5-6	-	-	CASRTQGPAGYTF	TGTGCCAGCAGGACACAGGGTCCGGCTGGCTACACCTTC
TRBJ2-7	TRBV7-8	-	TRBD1	CASSGLDRDEQYF	TGTGCCAGCAGCGGCCTGGACAGGGACGAGCAGTACTTC
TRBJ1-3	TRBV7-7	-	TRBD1	CASSPGTGTSGNTIYF	TGTGCTAGCAGCCCCGGGACAGGGACCTCTGGAAACACCATATATTTT
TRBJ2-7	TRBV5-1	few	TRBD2	CASSPGDGGTSHGEYF	TGCGCCAGCAGCCCCGGAGACGGCGGGACTAGCCATGGGGAGTACTTC
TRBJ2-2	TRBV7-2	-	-	CASSLELVTITGELFF	TGTGCCAGCAGCTTAGAACTAGTTACCATCACCGGGGAGCTGTTTTTT
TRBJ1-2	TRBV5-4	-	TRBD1	CASSGIRRDRDLYGYTF	TGTGCCAGCAGCGGTATCCGTCGGGACAGGGATTTGTATGGCTACACCTTC
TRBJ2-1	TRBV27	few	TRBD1	CASSDDRGLYNEQFF	TGTGCCAGCAGTGATGACAGGGGACTGTACAATGAGCAGTTCTTC
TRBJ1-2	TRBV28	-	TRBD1	CATLPQGDRGLYGYTF	TGTGCCACCTTGCCCCAAGGGGACAGGGGGTTATATGGCTACACCTTC
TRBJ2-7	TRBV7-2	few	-	CASSASGLIYEQYF	TGTGCCAGCAGCGCCAGCGGACTTATCTACGAGCAGTACTTC
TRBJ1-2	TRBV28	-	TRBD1	CASSRTGTGDYGYTF	TGTGCCAGCAGTAGGACCGGGACAGGGGACTATGGCTACACCTTC
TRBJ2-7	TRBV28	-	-	CASSFGRRAINYEQYF	TGTGCCAGCAGTTTCGGGCGGAGGGCTATAAACTACGAGCAGTACTTC
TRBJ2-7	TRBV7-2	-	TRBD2	CASSSRTGGGYEQYF	TGTGCCAGCAGCTCCAGGACGGGGGGAGGTTACGAGCAGTACTTC
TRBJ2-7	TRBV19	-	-	CASSIASTASYEQYF	TGTGCCAGTAGTATCGCGTCTACCGCCTCCTACGAGCAGTACTTC
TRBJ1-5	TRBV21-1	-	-	CASSLHRGGNQPQHF	TGTGCCAGCAGCTTACACAGGGGAGGCAATCAGCCCCAGCATTTT
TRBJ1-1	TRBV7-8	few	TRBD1	CASSWGQMNTEAFF	TGTGCCAGCAGCTGGGGACAGATGAACACTGAAGCTTTCTTT
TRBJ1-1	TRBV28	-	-	CASSPRGGEAFF	TGTGCCAGCAGTCCCCGGGGAGGTGAAGCTTTCTTT
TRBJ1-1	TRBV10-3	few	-	CAINSGTRTTEAFF	TGTGCCATCAATTCCGGGACACGGACCACTGAAGCTTTCTTT
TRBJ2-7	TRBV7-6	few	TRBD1	CASSVDREREQYF	TGTGCCAGCAGCGTGGACAGGGAGAGGGAGCAGTACTTC
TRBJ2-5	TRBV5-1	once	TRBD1	CASSLNTGGQETQYF	TGCGCCAGCAGCTTAAACACAGGGGGCCAAGAGACCCAGTACTTC
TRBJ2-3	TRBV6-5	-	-	CASSLKAESTDTQYF	TGTGCCAGCAGCCTAAAAGCGGAAAGCACAGATACGCAGTATTTT
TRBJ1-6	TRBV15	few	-	CATSARQVRSPLHF	TGTGCCACCAGCGCCCGACAGGTCCGATCACCCCTCCACTTT
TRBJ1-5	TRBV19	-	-	CASSISVQPQHF	TGTGCCAGTAGTATTTCGGTTCAGCCCCAGCATTTT
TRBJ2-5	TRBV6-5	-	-	CASSYSRTTIQETQYF	TGTGCCAGCAGTTACTCAAGGACTACAATCCAAGAGACCCAGTACTTC
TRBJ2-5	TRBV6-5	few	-	CASSYVRSRETQYF	TGTGCCAGCAGTTATGTTCGGAGTCGAGAGACCCAGTACTTC
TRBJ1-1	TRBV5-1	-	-	CASSLDRQNTEAFF	TGCGCCAGCAGCTTGGACAGACAGAACACTGAAGCTTTCTTT
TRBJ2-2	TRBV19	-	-	CASSIGLPGELFF	TGTGCCAGTAGTATAGGACTACCCGGGGAGCTGTTTTTT
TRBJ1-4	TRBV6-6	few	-	CASGGNEKLFF	TGTGCCAGTGGCGGTAATGAAAAACTGTTTTTT
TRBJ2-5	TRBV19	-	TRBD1	CASSIDRGETQYF	TGTGCCAGTAGTATCGACAGGGGGGAGACCCAGTACTTC
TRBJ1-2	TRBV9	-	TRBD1	CASSAHGTAFNYGYTF	TGTGCCAGCAGCGCCCACGGGACAGCCTTCAACTATGGCTACACCTTC
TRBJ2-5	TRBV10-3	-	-	CAMGEGVTQYF	TGTGCCATGGGGGAGGGGGTGACCCAGTACTTC
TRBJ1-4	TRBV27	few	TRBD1	CASSLFYRPGQVGEKLFF	TGTGCCAGCAGTTTATTTTATAGGCCTGGACAGGTCGGCGAAAAACTGTTTTTT
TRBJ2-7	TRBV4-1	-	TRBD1	CASSHNPLQGFRNEQYF	TGCGCCAGCAGCCATAACCCGTTACAGGGGTTCCGGAACGAGCAGTACTTC
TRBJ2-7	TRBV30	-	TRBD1	CAWSTGTEIYEQYF	TGTGCCTGGAGTACCGGGACAGAGATCTACGAGCAGTACTTC
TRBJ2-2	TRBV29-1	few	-	CSVVVTSRTGELFF	TGCAGCGTTGTGGTAACTAGTCGCACCGGGGAGCTGTTTTTT
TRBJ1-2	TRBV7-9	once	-	CASSLGQGRDGYTF	TGTGCCAGCAGCTTAGGGCAGGGTAGGGATGGCTACACCTTC
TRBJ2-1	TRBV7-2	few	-	CASSLAVGRAHNEQFF	TGTGCCAGCAGCTTAGCTGTAGGGCGGGCCCACAATGAGCAGTTCTTC
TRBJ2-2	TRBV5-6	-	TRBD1	CASRLRTGWAGELFF	TGTGCCAGCAGGTTGAGGACAGGGTGGGCCGGGGAGCTGTTTTTT
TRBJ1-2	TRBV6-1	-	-	CASSQNGLAYGYTF	TGTGCCAGCAGTCAAAACGGCTTAGCCTATGGCTACACCTTC
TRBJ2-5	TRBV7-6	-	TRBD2	CASSLGLAGGQETQYF	TGTGCCAGCAGCTTAGGTCTAGCGGGAGGACAAGAGACCCAGTACTTC
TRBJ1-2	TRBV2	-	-	CASNGGAGLIYGYTF	TGTGCCAGCAACGGGGGGGCAGGCCTTATCTATGGCTACACCTTC
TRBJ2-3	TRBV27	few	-	CASSRAGTSTDTQYF	TGTGCCAGCAGCCGGGCAGGGACAAGCACAGATACGCAGTATTTT
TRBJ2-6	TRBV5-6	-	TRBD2	CASSRGTSGFSGANVLTF	TGTGCCAGCAGCCGTGGGACTAGCGGGTTCTCTGGGGCCAACGTCCTGACTTTC
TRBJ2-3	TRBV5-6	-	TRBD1	CASSVSGTAPTDTQYF	TGTGCCAGCAGCGTGTCCGGGACAGCCCCCACAGATACGCAGTATTTT
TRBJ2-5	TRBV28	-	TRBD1	CASSFSGQGRETQYF	TGTGCCAGCAGTTTCTCCGGACAGGGGAGAGAGACCCAGTACTTC
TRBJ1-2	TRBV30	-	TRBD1	CAWVRDSYGYTF	TGTGCCTGGGTCCGGGACAGCTATGGCTACACCTTC
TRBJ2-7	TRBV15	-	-	CATSRDGERSSYEQYF	TGTGCCACCAGCAGAGATGGTGAGAGGAGCTCCTACGAGCAGTACTTC